Below are 23 T cell receptor beta chains sequenced from a single sample in a study of fetal regulatory T cell absence and autoimmunity. Libraries were prepared by immunoSEQ multiplex PCR; TCRdb keeps only in-frame clonotypes and omits some of them. The table has approximately 46,000 clones, just under 85% seen once. Sequencing used cord blood. These receptors were obtained from a newborn boy with IPEX syndrome.

CDR3 sequence (DNA): TGTGCCAGCAGCCGCTACAGGGGGAGCTATGGCTACACCTTC. Translated, it gives CASSRYRGSYGYTF. The chain employs TRBV13 and TRBJ1-2, with TRBD1 matching over 8 bases. The CDR3 is made up of 14 amino acids. The junction had 6 bases not matched to a gene; V was cut back by 5 bases and J by 4 bases. In germline, CDR1 is PRHDT, CDR2 FYEKMQ (reference sequence).

The genes are TRBV21-1 and TRBJ1-1. TRBV21-1 is a known pseudogene. This CDR3 has 11 residues. CDR3 in amino acids: CARERDTEAFF. In DNA, the CDR3 is TGTGCCAGGGAAAGGGACACTGAAGCTTTCTTT.

CDR3 region: CASSSRVPGANVLTF. CDR3 nucleotide sequence: TGTGCCAGCAGTTCCAGGGTGCCTGGGGCCAACGTCCTGACTTTC. This rearrangement joins TRBV7-2 to TRBJ2-6; TRBD1 might be the D (5 bases). Germline-derived CDR1 and CDR2 are SGHTA and FQGNSA. The CDR3 is made up of 15 amino acids. V gave up 6 bases and J gave up 2 bases, with 11 bases separating them.

This CDR3 is CASSQGSPGGSYNEQFF. CDR3 nucleotide sequence: TGCGCCAGCAGCCAAGGAAGTCCCGGGGGATCCTACAATGAGCAGTTCTTC. The genes are TRBV4-1 and TRBJ2-1; D is perhaps TRBD2 (6 bases). In germline, CDR1 is MGHRA, CDR2 YSYEKL. V lost 1 base and J 1 base, leaving 14 bases between the germline ends. CDR3 size: 17 residues.

The rearrangement links TRBV4-3 to TRBJ2-7, with TRBD2 identical over 9 bases. Unmatched junction bases numbered 4, after V lost 0 bases and J lost 4 bases. Germline CDR1 and CDR2: LGHNA and YSLEER. The CDR3 loop spans 15 amino acids. DNA for the CDR3: TGCGCCAGCAGCCAAGAAACTAGCGGGTTGTACGAGCAGTACTTC. It is translated as CASSQETSGLYEQYF.

The chain is built from TRBV4-1 and TRBJ1-2; D unresolved. CDR1 is MGHRA and CDR2 is YSYEKL in the germline V gene. The V end was cut by 1 base, the J end by 5 bases, with 8 bases between. The CDR3 totals 13 residues. The DNA for the CDR3 is TGCGCCAGCAGCCAAGTGAGGTGGTATGGCTACACCTTC. This sequence encodes CASSQVRWYGYTF.

This chain joins TRBV7-6 and TRBJ2-2; 11 bases map to TRBD2. This CDR3 has 15 residues. The trim removed 8 bases at V and 3 bases at J, leaving 5 bases unmatched. Germline V CDR1 and CDR2: SGHVS, FNYEAQ. The CDR3 reads CASGQLAGDTGELFF. Written as DNA, the CDR3 is TGTGCCAGCGGCCAACTAGCGGGAGACACCGGGGAGCTGTTTTTT. Using reference TRBV7-6 and TRBJ2-2 for the parts outside the CDR3, the full variable domain is GAGVSQSPRYKVTKRGQDVALRCDPISGHVSLYWYRQALGQGPEFLTYFNYEAQQDKSGLPNDRFSAERPEGSISTLTIQRTEQRDSAMYRCASGQLAGDTGELFFGEGSRLTVL.

V gene TRBV27 combines with J gene TRBJ1-6, with 7 bases matching TRBD1. The CDR3 extends over 17 amino acids. J was trimmed by 0 bases and V by 6 bases; bases with no gene match: 8. Germline CDR1 is MNHEY and CDR2 is SMNVEV (reference sequence). The chain's CDR3 is CASSEDRDGSYNSPLHF. In nucleotides, the CDR3 is TGTGCCAGCAGCGAAGACAGGGACGGCTCCTATAATTCACCCCTCCACTTT.

The chain couples TRBV10-3 to TRBJ1-1; 8 bases map to TRBD1. Germline lookup yields CDR1 ENHRY and CDR2 SYGVKD. The CDR3 consists of 15 residues. Trimming took 3 bases from V and 5 from J; bases not matched to a gene: 8. The CDR3 DNA follows: TGTGCCATCAGTGACCAAGACAGGGGCGGGACTGAAGCTTTCTTT. Amino acid sequence: CAISDQDRGGTEAFF.

The chain carries TRBV5-4 and TRBJ2-3; TRBD2 agrees at 14 bases. The germline CDR1 and CDR2 sequences are SGHNT and YYREEE (reference sequence). Losses at the gene ends were 4 bases for V and 3 bases for J; bases not matched to a gene: 4. This CDR3 is 16 amino acids long. In DNA form, the CDR3 reads TGTGCCAGCAGCCCCGGGACTAGCGGGAGAACAGATACGCAGTATTTT. Its translation is CASSPGTSGRTDTQYF.

This clone was counted once. The gene calls are TRBV7-8 and TRBJ2-3; perhaps TRBD1 as D (6 bases). Germline CDR1 and CDR2: SGHVS and FQNEAQ. The V gene lost 4 bases and the J gene lost 2 bases, with 10 bases spanning the gap. This CDR3 has 14 amino acids. The CDR3 DNA reads as TGTGCCAGCAGCTCGCAGGGGCTCACAGATACGCAGTATTTT. Translating gives CASSSQGLTDTQYF.

The chain uses TRBV7-9 and TRBJ2-1; 9 bases are a match to TRBD2. From germline, CDR1 is SEHNR and CDR2 FQNEAQ (reference sequence). The junction had 7 bases not matched to a gene; V was cut back by 2 bases and J by 5 bases. The CDR3 has 16 residues. Here the CDR3 DNA reads TGTGCCAGCAGCTTAAAAGCGGGAGGATGGCACAATGAGCAGTTCTTC. Encoded protein: CASSLKAGGWHNEQFF.

This clone has just a few counts. The rearrangement joins TRBV6-4 to TRBJ1-2, with D maybe TRBD1 (5 bases). CDR1 is MRHNA, CDR2 SNTAGT, per germline. The V end was cut by 3 bases, the J end by 4 bases, with 12 bases between. This CDR3 region has 14 residues. The CDR3 DNA reads as TGTGCCAGCAGTGAATCCGGGACGGGCTATGGCTACACCTTC. Protein product: CASSESGTGYGYTF.

V usage is TRBV6-6 and J usage is TRBJ1-2; D ambiguous. The CDR3 extends over 15 amino acids. The germline V gene has CDR1 MNHNY and CDR2 SVGAGI (reference sequence). With 7 bases removed from V and 1 base from J, the gap between germline ends came to 16 bases. CDR3 region: CASTGSAGGNYGYTF. In DNA form, the CDR3 reads TGTGCCAGCACGGGGTCAGCCGGAGGTAACTATGGCTACACCTTC.

V is TRBV6-6 and J is TRBJ2-1; 8 nucleotides line up with TRBD1. Germline-derived CDR1 and CDR2 are MNHNY and SVGAGI (reference sequence). Losses at the gene ends were 7 bases for V and 5 bases for J; bases not matched to a gene: 10. The CDR3 is 15 residues long. The CDR3 here is CASTRTGINNNEQFF. As DNA, the CDR3 is TGTGCCAGCACCAGGACAGGGATTAATAACAATGAGCAGTTCTTC.

Only one count was recorded for this clone. V and J are TRBV7-8 and TRBJ2-3; D may be TRBD2 (7 bases). Trimming took 2 bases from V and 2 from J, leaving 11 bases between them. The CDR3 is 15 amino acids. Germline values: CDR1 SGHVS, CDR2 FQNEAQ. This chain's CDR3 is CASSLWAGATDTQYF. The CDR3 nucleotides are TGTGCCAGCAGCTTATGGGCGGGGGCCACAGATACGCAGTATTTT.

V is TRBV29-1 and J is TRBJ2-3; 11 bases fit TRBD2. CDR3 length: 16 amino acids. Germline CDR1 and CDR2: SQVTM and ANQGSEA. V was pared by 7 bases and J by 1 base, with 10 bases of the junction left unmatched. The CDR3 loop reads CSDGTSGLRGTDTQYF. In nucleotides, the CDR3 is TGCAGCGATGGGACTAGCGGACTCAGGGGCACAGATACGCAGTATTTT.

This clone occurred once. V gene TRBV5-5 combines with J gene TRBJ2-1; no clear D. From germline, CDR1 is SGHKS and CDR2 YYEKEE (reference sequence). V lost 0 bases to trimming and J lost 4 bases, with 8 bases between them. This CDR3 region has 14 residues. CDR3 residues: CASSLDGYYNEQFF. DNA for the CDR3: TGTGCCAGCAGCTTGGACGGGTATTACAATGAGCAGTTCTTC.

The chain uses TRBV13 and TRBJ2-3, with D maybe TRBD2 (5 bases). Germline V gene sequence: CDR1 PRHDT, CDR2 FYEKMQ (reference sequence). Trimming removed 5 bases from V and 3 bases from J, with 15 bases in between. This CDR3 region has 15 residues. The CDR3 region is CASSPRWLATDTQYF. CDR3 DNA sequence: TGTGCCAGCAGCCCCCGCTGGCTAGCTACAGATACGCAGTATTTT.

The rearrangement links TRBV27 to TRBJ2-4; 11 nucleotides align to TRBD2. Trimming took 1 base from V and 4 from J; bases not matched to a gene: 3. This CDR3 region has 16 residues. Looked up from germline, CDR1 is MNHEY and CDR2 is SMNVEV (reference sequence). Here the CDR3 reads CASSLWGLAAKNIQYF. The CDR3 DNA is TGTGCCAGCAGTTTATGGGGACTAGCGGCAAAAAACATTCAGTACTTC.

This CDR3 is CASSEAYSHHQPQHF. The CDR3 region has the DNA TGTGCCAGCAGTGAAGCGTATTCCCATCATCAGCCCCAGCATTTT. This chain links TRBV6-1 with TRBJ1-5, with D hard to call. CDR1 is MNHNS and CDR2 is SASEGT in the germline V gene. Trimming cost V 0 bases and J 5 bases, with 11 bases left between them. The CDR3 is 15 amino acids.

The V call is TRBV4-1, the J call TRBJ1-1; no reliable D call. The CDR3 has 17 amino acids. CDR1 and CDR2 from the germline V gene are MGHRA and YSYEKL. V lost 1 base, J lost 7 bases, and 22 bases lay in between. CDR3 nucleotide sequence: TGCGCCAGCAGCCAAGGAATATTACAAGGGAGAGTCAATGAAGCTTTCTTT. Translation: CASSQGILQGRVNEAFF.

The chain joins TRBV2 to TRBJ2-3, with 10 bases matching TRBD2. Germline CDR1 is SNHLY and CDR2 is FYNNEI. The V segment lost 1 base and the J segment 4 bases; nucleotides outside the gene matches: 5. The CDR3 is 16 amino acids. CDR3 amino acids: CASSEDPSGGADTQYF. In DNA form, the CDR3 reads TGTGCCAGCAGTGAAGACCCTAGCGGGGGCGCAGATACGCAGTATTTT.